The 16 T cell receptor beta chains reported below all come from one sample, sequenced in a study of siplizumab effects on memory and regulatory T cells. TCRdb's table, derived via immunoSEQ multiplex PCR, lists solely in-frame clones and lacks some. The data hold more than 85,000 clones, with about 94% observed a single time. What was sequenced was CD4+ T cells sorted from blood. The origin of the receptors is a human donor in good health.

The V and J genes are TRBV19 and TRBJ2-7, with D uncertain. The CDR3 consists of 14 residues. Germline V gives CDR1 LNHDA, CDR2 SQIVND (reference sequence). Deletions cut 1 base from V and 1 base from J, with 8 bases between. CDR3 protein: CASSIGGPSYEQYF. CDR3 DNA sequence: TGTGCCAGTAGTATAGGGGGTCCGTCCTACGAGCAGTACTTC.

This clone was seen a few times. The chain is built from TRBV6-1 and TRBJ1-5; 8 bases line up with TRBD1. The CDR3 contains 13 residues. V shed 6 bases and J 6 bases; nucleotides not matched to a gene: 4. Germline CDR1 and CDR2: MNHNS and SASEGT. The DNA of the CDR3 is TGTGCCAGCAGCACAGGGGGAGGTCAGCCCCAGCATTTT. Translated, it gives CASSTGGGQPQHF.

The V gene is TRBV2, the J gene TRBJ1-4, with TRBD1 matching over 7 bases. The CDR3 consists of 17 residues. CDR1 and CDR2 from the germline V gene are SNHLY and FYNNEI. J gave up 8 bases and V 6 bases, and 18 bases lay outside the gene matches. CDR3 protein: CASRQKGFQGGVEKLFF. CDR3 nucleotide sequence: TGTGCCAGCAGACAAAAAGGATTTCAGGGGGGAGTAGAAAAACTGTTTTTT.

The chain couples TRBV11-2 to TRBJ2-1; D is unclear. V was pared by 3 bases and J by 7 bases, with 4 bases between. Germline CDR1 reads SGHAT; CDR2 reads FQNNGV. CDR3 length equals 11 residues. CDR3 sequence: CASSFGNEQFF. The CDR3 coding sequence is TGTGCCAGCAGCTTCGGAAATGAGCAGTTCTTC.

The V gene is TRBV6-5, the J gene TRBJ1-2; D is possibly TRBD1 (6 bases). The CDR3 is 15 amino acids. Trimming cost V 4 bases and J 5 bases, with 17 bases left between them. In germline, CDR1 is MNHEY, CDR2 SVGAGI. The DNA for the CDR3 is TGTGCCAGCAGTTCGAGGGGGGCGGCAGAATATGGCTACACCTTC. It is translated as CASSSRGAAEYGYTF.

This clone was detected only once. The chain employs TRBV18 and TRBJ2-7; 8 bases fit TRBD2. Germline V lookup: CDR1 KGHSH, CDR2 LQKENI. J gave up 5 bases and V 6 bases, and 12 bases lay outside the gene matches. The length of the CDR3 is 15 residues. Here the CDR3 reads CASSLTTSGGNEQYF. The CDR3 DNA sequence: TGTGCCAGCTCTCTAACAACTAGCGGAGGTAACGAGCAGTACTTC.

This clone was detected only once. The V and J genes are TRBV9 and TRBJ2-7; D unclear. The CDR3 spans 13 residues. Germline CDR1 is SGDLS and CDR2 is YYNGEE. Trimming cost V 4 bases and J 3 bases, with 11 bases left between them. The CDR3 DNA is TGTGCCAGCAGCCGCCCCCCCAACTACGAGCAGTACTTC. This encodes CASSRPPNYEQYF.

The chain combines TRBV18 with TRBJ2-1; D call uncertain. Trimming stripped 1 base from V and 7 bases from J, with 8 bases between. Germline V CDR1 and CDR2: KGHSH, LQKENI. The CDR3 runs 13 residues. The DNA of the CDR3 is TGTGCCAGCTCACCACTTTCCGGGAATGAGCAGTTCTTC. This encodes CASSPLSGNEQFF.

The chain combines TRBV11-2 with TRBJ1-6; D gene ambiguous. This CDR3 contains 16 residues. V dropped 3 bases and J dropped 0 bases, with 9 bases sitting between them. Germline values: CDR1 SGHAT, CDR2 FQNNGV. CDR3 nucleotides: TGTGCCAGCAGCTTGCGGATTAGCTCCTATAATTCACCCCTCCACTTT. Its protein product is CASSLRISSYNSPLHF. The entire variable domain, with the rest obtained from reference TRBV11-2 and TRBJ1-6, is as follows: EAGVAQSPRYKIIEKRQSVAFWCNPISGHATLYWYQQILGQGPKLLIQFQNNGVVDDSQLPKDRFSAERLKGVDSTLKIQPAKLEDSAVYLCASSLRISSYNSPLHFGNGTRLTVT.

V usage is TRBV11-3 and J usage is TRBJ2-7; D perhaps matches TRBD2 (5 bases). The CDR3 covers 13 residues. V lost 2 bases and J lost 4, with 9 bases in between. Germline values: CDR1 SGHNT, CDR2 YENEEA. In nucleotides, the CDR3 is TGTGCCAGCAGCTTACGGGGAAATTACGAGCAGTACTTC. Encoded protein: CASSLRGNYEQYF.

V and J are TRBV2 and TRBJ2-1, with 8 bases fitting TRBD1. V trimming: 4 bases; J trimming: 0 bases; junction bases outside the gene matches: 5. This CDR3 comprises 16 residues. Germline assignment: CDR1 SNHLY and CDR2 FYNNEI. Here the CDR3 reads CASSGTGSPSYNEQFF. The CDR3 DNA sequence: TGTGCCAGCAGTGGGACAGGGAGTCCCTCCTACAATGAGCAGTTCTTC.

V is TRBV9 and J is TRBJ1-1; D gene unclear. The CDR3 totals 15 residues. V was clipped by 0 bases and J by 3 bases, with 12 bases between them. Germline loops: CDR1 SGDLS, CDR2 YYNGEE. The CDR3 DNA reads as TGTGCCAGCAGCGTAGGGATGAATCGCGACACTGAAGCTTTCTTT. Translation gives CASSVGMNRDTEAFF.

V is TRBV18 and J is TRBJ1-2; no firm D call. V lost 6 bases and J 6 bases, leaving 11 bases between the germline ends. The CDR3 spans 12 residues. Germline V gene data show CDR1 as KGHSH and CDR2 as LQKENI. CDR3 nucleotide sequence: TGTGCCAGCTCCCACGGAAGGGATGGCTACACCTTC. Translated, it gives CASSHGRDGYTF.

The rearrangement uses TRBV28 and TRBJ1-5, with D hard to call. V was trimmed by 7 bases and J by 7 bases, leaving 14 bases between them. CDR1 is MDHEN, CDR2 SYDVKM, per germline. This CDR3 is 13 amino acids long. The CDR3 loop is CASTWGNWQPQHF. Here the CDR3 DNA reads TGTGCCAGCACATGGGGAAATTGGCAGCCCCAGCATTTT.

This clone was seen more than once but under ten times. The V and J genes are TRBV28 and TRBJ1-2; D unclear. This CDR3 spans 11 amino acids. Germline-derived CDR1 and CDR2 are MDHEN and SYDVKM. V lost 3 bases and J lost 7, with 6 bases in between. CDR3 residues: CASSLLGGYTF. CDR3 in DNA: TGTGCCAGCAGTTTGCTAGGTGGCTACACCTTC.

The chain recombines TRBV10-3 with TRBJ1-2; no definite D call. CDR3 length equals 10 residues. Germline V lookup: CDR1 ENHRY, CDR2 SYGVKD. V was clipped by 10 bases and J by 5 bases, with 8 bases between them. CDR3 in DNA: TGTGCCACCTCAGAGTATGGCTACACCTTC. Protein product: CATSEYGYTF.